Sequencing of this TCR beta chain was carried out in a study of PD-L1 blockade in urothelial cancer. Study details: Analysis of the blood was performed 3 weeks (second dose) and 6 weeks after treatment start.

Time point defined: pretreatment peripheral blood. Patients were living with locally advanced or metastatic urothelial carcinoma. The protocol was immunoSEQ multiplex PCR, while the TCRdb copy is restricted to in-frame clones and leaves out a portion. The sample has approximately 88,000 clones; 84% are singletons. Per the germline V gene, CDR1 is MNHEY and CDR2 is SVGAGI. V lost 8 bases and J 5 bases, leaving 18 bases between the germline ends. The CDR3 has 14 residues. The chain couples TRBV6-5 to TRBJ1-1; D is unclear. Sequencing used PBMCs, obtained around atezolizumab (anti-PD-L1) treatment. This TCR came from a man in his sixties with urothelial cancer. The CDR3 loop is CASQRPGKRTEAFF. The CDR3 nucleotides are TGTGCCAGCCAACGCCCGGGGAAGCGGACTGAAGCTTTCTTT.